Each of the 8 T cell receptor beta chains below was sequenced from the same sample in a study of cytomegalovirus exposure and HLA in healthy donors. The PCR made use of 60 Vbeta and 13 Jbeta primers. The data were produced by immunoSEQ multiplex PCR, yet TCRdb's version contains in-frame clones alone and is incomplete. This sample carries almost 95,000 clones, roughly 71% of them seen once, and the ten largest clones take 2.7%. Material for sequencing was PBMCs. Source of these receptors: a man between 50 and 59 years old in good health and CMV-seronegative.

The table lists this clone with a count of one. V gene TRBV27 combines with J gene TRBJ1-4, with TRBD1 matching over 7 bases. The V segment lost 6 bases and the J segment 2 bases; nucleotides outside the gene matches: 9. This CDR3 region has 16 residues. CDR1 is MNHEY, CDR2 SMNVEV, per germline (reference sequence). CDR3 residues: CASRPTGRGTNEKLFF. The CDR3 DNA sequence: TGTGCCAGCAGACCGACAGGGCGGGGTACTAATGAAAAACTGTTTTTT. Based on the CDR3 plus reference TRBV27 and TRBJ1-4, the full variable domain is EAQVTQNPRYLITVTGKKLTVTCSQNMNHEYMSWYRQDPGLGLRQIYYSMNVEVTDKGDVPEGYKVSRKEKRNFPLILESPSPNQTSLYFCASRPTGRGTNEKLFFGSGTQLSVL.

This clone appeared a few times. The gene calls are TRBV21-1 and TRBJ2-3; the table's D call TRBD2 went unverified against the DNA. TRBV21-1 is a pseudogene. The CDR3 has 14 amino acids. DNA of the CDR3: TGTGCCAGCAGCCCCCGTGAGCTCACAGATACGCAGTATTTT. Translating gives CASSPRELTDTQYF.

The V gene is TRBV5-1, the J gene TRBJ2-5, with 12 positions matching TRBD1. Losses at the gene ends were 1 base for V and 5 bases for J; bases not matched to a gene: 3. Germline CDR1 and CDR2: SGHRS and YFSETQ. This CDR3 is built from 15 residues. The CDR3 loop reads CASSLRDRGRETQYF. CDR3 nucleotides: TGCGCCAGCAGCTTGAGGGACAGGGGGCGTGAGACCCAGTACTTC.

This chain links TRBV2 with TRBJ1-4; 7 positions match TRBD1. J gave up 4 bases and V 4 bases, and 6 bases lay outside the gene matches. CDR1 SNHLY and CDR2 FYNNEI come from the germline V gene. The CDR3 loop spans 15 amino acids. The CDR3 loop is CASSALTGINEKLFF. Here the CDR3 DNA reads TGTGCCAGCAGTGCCCTGACAGGGATTAATGAAAAACTGTTTTTT.

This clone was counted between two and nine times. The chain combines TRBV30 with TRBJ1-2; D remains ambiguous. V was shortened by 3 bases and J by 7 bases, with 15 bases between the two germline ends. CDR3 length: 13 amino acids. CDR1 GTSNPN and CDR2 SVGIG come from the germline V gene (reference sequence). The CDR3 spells CAWSPGLGRGYTF. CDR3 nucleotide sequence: TGTGCCTGGAGCCCAGGACTAGGACGTGGCTACACCTTC.

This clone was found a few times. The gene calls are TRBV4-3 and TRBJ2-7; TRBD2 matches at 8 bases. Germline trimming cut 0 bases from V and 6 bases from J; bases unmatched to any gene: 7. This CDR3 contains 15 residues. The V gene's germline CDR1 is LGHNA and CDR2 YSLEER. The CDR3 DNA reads TGCGCCAGCAGCCAAGACTTTTCGGGAGGGGGCGAGCAGTACTTC. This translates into CASSQDFSGGGEQYF.

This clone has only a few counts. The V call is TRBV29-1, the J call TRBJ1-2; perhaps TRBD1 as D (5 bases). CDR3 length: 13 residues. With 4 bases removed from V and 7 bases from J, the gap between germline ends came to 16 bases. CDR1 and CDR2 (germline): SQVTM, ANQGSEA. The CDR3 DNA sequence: TGCAGCGTTGCCGGGACTGTCGGTGGTGGCTACACCTTC. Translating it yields CSVAGTVGGGYTF.

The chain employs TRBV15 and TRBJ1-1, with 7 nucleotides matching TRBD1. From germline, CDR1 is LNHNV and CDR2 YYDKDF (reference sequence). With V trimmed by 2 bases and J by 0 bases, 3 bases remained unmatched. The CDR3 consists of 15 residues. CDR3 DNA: TGTGCCACCAGCAGACTACAGGGGATGAACACTGAAGCTTTCTTT. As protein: CATSRLQGMNTEAFF.